The 4 T cell receptor beta chains reported below all come from one sample, sequenced in a study of radiotherapy plus CTLA-4 blockade in lung cancer. Assay: immunoSEQ multiplex PCR; the TCRdb copy retains only in-frame clones and omits some. The sample has approximately 85,000 clones, over 75% seen once. Sequenced here: peripheral blood, sampled from a patient treated with radiotherapy plus ipilimumab. All receptors derive from a human donor with non-small cell lung cancer that progressed on radiotherapy plus ipilimumab.

The chain carries TRBV6-1 and TRBJ1-5, with D unresolved. Germline V CDR1 and CDR2: MNHNS, SASEGT. Between the trimmed V and J ends, which lost 4 bases and 2 bases, there was a span of 9 bases. The CDR3 has 14 amino acids. The chain's CDR3 is CASSGNGGNQPQHF. CDR3 coding DNA: TGTGCCAGCAGTGGAAATGGGGGCAATCAGCCCCAGCATTTT.

This clone showed up just a few times. The chain couples TRBV6-5 to TRBJ1-3; D ambiguous. The germline V gene has CDR1 MNHEY and CDR2 SVGAGI. Trimming stripped 2 bases from V and 0 bases from J, with 11 bases between. The CDR3 is 16 amino acids. For the CDR3, the DNA is TGTGCCAGCAGTTACGGTTGGCAGACCTCTGGAAACACCATATATTTT. Its translation: CASSYGWQTSGNTIYF.

This clone occurred a few times. The rearrangement links TRBV25-1 to TRBJ2-2, with TRBD2 as a possible D gene (6 bases). Per germline, CDR1 MGHDK and CDR2 SYGVNS. The CDR3 has 16 residues. Trimming shortened V by 1 base and J by 0 bases, and 9 bases separated the two germline ends. The CDR3 DNA follows: TGTGCCAGCAGTGAATCGGGGGATGCGAACACCGGGGAGCTGTTTTTT. It codes for CASSESGDANTGELFF.

This rearrangement joins TRBV30 to TRBJ1-1; D is perhaps TRBD1 (5 bases). CDR3 length equals 16 residues. Germline assignment: CDR1 GTSNPN and CDR2 SVGIG (reference sequence). V was cut by 0 bases and J by 5 bases, with 19 bases left in between. This CDR3 is CAWSVRPFRGGTEAFF. DNA for the CDR3: TGTGCCTGGAGTGTGAGGCCATTCCGCGGGGGGACTGAAGCTTTCTTT. Full variable domain (outside the CDR3, taken from reference TRBV30 and TRBJ1-1): SQTIHQWPATLVQPVGSPLSLECTVEGTSNPNLYWYRQAAGRGLQLLFYSVGIGQISSEVPQNLSASRPQDRQFILSSKKLLLSDSGFYLCAWSVRPFRGGTEAFFGQGTRLTVV.